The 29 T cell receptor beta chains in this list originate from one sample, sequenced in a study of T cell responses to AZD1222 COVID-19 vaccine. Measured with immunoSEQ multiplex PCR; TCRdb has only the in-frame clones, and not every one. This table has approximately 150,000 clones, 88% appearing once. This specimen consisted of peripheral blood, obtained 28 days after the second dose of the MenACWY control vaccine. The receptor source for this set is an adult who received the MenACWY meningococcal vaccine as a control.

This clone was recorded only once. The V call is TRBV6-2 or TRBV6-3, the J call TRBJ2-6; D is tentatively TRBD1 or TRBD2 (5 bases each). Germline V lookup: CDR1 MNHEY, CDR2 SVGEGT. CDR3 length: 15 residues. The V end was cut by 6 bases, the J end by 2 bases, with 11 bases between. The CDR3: CASSDGTPGANVLTF. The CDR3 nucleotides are TGTGCCAGCAGCGACGGGACCCCTGGGGCCAACGTCCTGACTTTC.

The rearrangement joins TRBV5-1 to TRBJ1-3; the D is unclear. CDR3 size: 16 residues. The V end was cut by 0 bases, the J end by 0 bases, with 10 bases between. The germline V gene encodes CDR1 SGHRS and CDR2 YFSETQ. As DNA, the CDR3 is TGCGCCAGCAGCTTGGAGTACGCTGGCTCTGGAAACACCATATATTTT. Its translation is CASSLEYAGSGNTIYF.

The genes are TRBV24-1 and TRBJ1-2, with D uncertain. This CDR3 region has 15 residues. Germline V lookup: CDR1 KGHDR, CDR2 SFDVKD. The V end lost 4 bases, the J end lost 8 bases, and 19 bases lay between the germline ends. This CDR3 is CATSDPPGSGGGYTF. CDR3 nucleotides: TGTGCCACCAGTGACCCCCCCGGGAGTGGTGGGGGCTACACCTTC.

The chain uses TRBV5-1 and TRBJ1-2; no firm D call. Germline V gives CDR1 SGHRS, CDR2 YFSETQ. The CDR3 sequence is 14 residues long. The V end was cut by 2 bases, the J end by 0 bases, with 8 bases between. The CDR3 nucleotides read TGCGCCAGCAGCTTTGGTACAGCTAACTATGGCTACACCTTC. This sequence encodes CASSFGTANYGYTF.

CDR3 sequence (DNA): TGCGCCAGCAGTACCGAAAGCGGGAGGGCCCTCGGCACAGATACGCAGTATTTT. Its translation: CASSTESGRALGTDTQYF. V usage is TRBV5-1 and J usage is TRBJ2-3, with 10 bases lining up with TRBD2. Germline CDR1 and CDR2: SGHRS and YFSETQ. V shed 5 bases, J shed 1 base, and the junction held 13 bases outside the gene matches. The CDR3 totals 18 residues.

CDR3 sequence reads: CASSPDLYNEQFF. CDR3 in DNA: TGTGCCAGCAGCCCCGATTTGTACAATGAGCAGTTCTTC. The chain uses TRBV28 and TRBJ2-1; D unclear. From germline, CDR1 is MDHEN and CDR2 SYDVKM. CDR3 length equals 13 residues. Trimming removed 6 bases at V and 4 bases at J, with 10 bases between.

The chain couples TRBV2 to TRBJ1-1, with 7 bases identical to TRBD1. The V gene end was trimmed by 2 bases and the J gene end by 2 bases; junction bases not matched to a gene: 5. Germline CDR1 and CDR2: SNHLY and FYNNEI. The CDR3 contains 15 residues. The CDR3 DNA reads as TGTGCCAGCAGTGAATCCGGGACAGCTAACACTGAAGCTTTCTTT. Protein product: CASSESGTANTEAFF.

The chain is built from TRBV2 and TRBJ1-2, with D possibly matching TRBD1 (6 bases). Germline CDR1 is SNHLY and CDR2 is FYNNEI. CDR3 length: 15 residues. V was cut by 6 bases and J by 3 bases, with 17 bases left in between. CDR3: CASSPHEKGDYGYTF. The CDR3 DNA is TGTGCCAGCAGCCCCCATGAGAAGGGGGACTATGGCTACACCTTC.

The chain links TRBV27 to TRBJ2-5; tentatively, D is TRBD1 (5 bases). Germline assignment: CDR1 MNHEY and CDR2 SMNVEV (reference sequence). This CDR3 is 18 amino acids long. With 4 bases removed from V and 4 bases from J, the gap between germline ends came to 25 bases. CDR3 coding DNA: TGTGCCAGCAGTTGGGGTGGGGCTTTCTCAAAGTGGCGAGAGACCCAGTACTTC. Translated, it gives CASSWGGAFSKWRETQYF.

This chain's CDR3 is CASSRQGRREQYF. CDR3 sequence (DNA): TGTGCCAGCAGTCGACAGGGGCGTCGCGAGCAGTACTTC. V usage is TRBV6-5 and J usage is TRBJ2-7; the match to TRBD1 covers 8 bases. V gave up 5 bases and J gave up 6 bases; unmatched junction bases: 6. The CDR3 has 13 amino acids. Germline V gives CDR1 MNHEY, CDR2 SVGAGI.

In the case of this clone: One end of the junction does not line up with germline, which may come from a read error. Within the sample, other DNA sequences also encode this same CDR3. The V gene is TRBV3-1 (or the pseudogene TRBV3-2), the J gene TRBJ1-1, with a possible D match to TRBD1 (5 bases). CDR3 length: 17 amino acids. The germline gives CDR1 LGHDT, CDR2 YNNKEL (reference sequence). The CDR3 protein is CASSPTLGDAVNTEAFF. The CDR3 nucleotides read TGTGCCAGCAGCCCCACTTTAGGGGACGCTGTGAACACCGAAGCTTTCTTT.

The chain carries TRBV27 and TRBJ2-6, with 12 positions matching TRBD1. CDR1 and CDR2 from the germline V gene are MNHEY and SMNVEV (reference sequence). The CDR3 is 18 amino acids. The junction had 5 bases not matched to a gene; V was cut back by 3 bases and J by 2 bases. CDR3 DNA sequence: TGTGCCAGCAGTTTCAAGGGACAGGGGGCAACTGGGGCCAACGTCCTGACTTTC. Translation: CASSFKGQGATGANVLTF.

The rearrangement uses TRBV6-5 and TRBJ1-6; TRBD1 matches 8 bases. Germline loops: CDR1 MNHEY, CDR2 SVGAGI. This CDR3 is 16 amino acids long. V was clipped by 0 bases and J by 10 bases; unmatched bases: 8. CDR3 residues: CASSYSRQGASSPLHF. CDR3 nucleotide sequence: TGTGCCAGCAGTTACTCGCGGCAGGGGGCCAGCTCACCCCTCCACTTT.

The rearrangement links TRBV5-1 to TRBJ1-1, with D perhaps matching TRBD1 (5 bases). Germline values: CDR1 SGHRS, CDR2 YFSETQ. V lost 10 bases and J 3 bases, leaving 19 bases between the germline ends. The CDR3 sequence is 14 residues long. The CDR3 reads CAPLIRDWDTEAFF. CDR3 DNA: TGCGCCCCCCTCATCCGGGACTGGGACACTGAAGCTTTCTTT.

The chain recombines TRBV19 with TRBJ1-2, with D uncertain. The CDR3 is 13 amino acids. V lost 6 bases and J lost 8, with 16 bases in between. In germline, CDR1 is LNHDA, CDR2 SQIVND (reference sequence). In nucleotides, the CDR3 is TGTGCCAGTAGCAATTACGGGGAGGACGGCTACACCTTC. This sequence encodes CASSNYGEDGYTF.

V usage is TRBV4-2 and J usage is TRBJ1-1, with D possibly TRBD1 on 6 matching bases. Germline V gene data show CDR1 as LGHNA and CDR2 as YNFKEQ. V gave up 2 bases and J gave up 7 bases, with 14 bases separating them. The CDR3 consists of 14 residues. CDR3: CASSQQPGVGEAFF. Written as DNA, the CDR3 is TGTGCCAGCAGCCAACAGCCAGGGGTTGGTGAAGCTTTCTTT.

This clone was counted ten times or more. CDR3 nucleotide sequence: TGTGCCAGCAGCCAAGGGGACGGAACCCCTAATCGCTACACCTTC. It is translated as CASSQGDGTPNRYTF. The chain employs TRBV4-2 and TRBJ1-2, with D maybe TRBD1 (5 bases). V lost 1 base and J lost 9, with 18 bases in between. From germline, CDR1 is LGHNA and CDR2 YNFKEQ. This CDR3 is 15 amino acids long.

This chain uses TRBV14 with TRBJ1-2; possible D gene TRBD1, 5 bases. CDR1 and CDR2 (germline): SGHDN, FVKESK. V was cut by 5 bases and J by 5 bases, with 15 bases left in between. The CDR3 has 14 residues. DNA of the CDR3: TGTGCCAGCAGCGCATGGGGGGGGACTTATGGCTACACCTTC. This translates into CASSAWGGTYGYTF.

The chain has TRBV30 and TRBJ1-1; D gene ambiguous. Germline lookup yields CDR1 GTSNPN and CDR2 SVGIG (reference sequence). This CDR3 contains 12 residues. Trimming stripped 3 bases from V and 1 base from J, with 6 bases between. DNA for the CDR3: TGTGCCTGGAGACCAGAGAACACTGAAGCTTTCTTT. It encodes CAWRPENTEAFF. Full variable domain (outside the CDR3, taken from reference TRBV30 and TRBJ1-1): SQTIHQWPATLVQPVGSPLSLECTVEGTSNPNLYWYRQAAGRGLQLLFYSVGIGQISSEVPQNLSASRPQDRQFILSSKKLLLSDSGFYLCAWRPENTEAFFGQGTRLTVV.

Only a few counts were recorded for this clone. The CDR3 protein is CASSKAGRCGYTF. Here the CDR3 DNA reads TGTGCCAGCAGCAAAGCCGGACGTTGTGGCTACACCTTC. V and J are TRBV21-1 and TRBJ1-2. TRBV21-1 corresponds to a pseudogene. The length of the CDR3 is 13 residues.

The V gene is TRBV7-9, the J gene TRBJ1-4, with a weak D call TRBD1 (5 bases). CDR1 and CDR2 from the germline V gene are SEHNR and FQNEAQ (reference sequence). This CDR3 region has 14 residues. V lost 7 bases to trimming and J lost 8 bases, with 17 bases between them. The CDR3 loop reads CASNAGGGNEKLFF. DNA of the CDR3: TGTGCCAGCAACGCCGGTGGGGGGAACGAAAAACTGTTTTTT.

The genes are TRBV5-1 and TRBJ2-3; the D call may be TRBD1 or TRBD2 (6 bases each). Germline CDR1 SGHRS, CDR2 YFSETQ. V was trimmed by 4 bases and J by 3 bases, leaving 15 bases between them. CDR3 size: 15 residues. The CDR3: CASSHDGGPTDTQYF. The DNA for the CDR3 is TGCGCCAGCAGCCATGATGGGGGGCCAACAGATACGCAGTATTTT.

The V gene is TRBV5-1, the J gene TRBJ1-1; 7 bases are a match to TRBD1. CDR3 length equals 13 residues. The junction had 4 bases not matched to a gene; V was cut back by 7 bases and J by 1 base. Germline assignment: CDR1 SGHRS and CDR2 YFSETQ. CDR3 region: CASGGGANTEAFF. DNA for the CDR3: TGCGCCAGCGGAGGGGGCGCGAACACTGAAGCTTTCTTT.

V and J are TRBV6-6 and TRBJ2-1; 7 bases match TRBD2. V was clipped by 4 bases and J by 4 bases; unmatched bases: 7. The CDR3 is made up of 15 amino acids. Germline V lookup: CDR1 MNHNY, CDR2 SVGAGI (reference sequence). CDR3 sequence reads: CASSFLQREYNEQFF. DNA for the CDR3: TGTGCCAGCAGTTTCCTCCAGCGGGAATACAATGAGCAGTTCTTC.

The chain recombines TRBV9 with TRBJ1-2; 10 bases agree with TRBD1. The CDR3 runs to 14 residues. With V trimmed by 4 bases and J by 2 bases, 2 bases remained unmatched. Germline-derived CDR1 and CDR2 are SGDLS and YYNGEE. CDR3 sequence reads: CASSPGQGNYGYTF. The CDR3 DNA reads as TGTGCCAGCAGCCCGGGACAGGGGAACTATGGCTACACCTTC.

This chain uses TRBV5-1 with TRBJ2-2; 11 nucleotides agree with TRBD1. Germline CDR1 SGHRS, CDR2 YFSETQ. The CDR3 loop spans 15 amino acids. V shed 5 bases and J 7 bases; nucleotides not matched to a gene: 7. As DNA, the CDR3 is TGCGCCAGCAGACTGGGACAGGGGGATCTCGGGGAGCTGTTTTTT. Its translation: CASRLGQGDLGELFF. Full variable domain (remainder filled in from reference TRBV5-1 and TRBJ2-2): KAGVTQTPRYLIKTRGQQVTLSCSPISGHRSVSWYQQTPGQGLQFLFEYFSETQRNKGNFPGRFSGRQFSNSRSEMNVSTLELGDSALYLCASRLGQGDLGELFFGEGSRLTVL.

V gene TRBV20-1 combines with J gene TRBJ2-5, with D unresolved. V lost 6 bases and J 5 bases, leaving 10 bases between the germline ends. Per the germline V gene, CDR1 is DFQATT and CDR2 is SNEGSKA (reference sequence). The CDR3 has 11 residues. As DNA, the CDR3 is TGCAGTGCGTCCCAGTGGGAGACCCAGTACTTC. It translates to CSASQWETQYF.

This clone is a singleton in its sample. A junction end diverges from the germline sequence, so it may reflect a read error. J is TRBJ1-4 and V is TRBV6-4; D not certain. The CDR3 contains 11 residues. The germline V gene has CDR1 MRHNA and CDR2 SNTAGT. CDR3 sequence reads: CASSGQRLTSF. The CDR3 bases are TGTGCCAGCAGTGGACAACGATTGACATCTTTT.

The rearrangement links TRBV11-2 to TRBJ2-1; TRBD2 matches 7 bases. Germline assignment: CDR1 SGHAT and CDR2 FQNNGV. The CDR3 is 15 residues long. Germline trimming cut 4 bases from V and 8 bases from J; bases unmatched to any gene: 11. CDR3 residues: CASSSIAGGVDEQFF. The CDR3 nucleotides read TGTGCCAGCAGCTCCATAGCGGGTGGGGTAGATGAGCAGTTCTTC. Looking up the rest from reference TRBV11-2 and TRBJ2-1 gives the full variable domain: EAGVAQSPRYKIIEKRQSVAFWCNPISGHATLYWYQQILGQGPKLLIQFQNNGVVDDSQLPKDRFSAERLKGVDSTLKIQPAKLEDSAVYLCASSSIAGGVDEQFFGPGTRLTVL.